What follows describes a single TCR beta chain. V was trimmed by 4 bases and J by 8 bases, leaving 12 bases between them. The CDR3 has 14 amino acids. Germline V gene data show CDR1 as LGHNA and CDR2 as YSLEER. The entry originates in a study of T cell changes during pregnancy in multiple sclerosis. Assay used: immunoSEQ multiplex PCR; TCRdb lists only in-frame clones, some missing. The table shows 50,000 to 65,000 clones, with just over 90% occurring only once. The chain joins TRBV4-3 to TRBJ1-6; D possibly corresponds to TRBD1 (6 bases). The sequencing used peripheral blood, collected in the second trimester of pregnancy. The clonotype comes from a female donor with multiple sclerosis, enrolled in a pregnancy study. CDR3 residues: CASSLLQGDSPLHF. Written as DNA, the CDR3 is TGCGCCAGCAGCCTCCTACAGGGCGATTCACCCCTCCACTTT.